Listed below are T cell receptor beta chains from one sample, sequenced in a study of T cell changes during pregnancy in multiple sclerosis. The table came from immunoSEQ multiplex PCR; TCRdb's copy has only in-frame clones and leaves some out. The table lists approximately 50,000 clones, around 94% of them singletons, with roughly 0.33% in the top ten. The starting material was CD4+ T cells from peripheral blood mononuclear cells, obtained in the third trimester of pregnancy. These receptors were obtained from a female donor with multiple sclerosis, enrolled in a pregnancy study. Both conserved end residues are part of each CDR3.

v_gene	j_gene	CDR3aa
TRBV5-1	TRBJ1-1	CASSHRGGTEAFF
TRBV6-1	TRBJ1-4	CASRTATNEKLFF
TRBV7-2	TRBJ1-4	CASSLVSGPEKLFF
TRBV30	TRBJ2-5	CACLVGEETQYF
TRBV6-6	TRBJ1-6	CASRQLSETPLHF
TRBV7-8	TRBJ1-5	CASSLSRDQPQHF
TRBV7-8	TRBJ2-7	CASSARQGGYEQYF
TRBV2	TRBJ2-1	CASKPTFSYNEQFF
TRBV5-6	TRBJ2-3	CASRLELAGTDTQYF
TRBV15	TRBJ2-3	CAIYLTGSTDTQYF
TRBV18	TRBJ1-1	CASSPSRDTEAFF
TRBV5-1	TRBJ2-6	CASSLVPGSSGANVLTF
TRBV11-3	TRBJ1-1	CASSLGTGWNTEAFF
TRBV30	TRBJ1-4	CAWSGDSNEKLFF
TRBV4-2	TRBJ2-1	CASSQDSLGNEQFF
TRBV5-1	TRBJ2-3	CASSQGLAGVTDTQYF
TRBV9	TRBJ2-2	CASSVGGSNTGELFF
TRBV4-1	TRBJ2-6	CASSQDPFSGANVLTF
TRBV23-1	TRBJ1-2	CASSQLQDPLSNYGYTF
TRBV7-9	TRBJ2-3	CASSLSGDTQYF
TRBV6-1	TRBJ1-1	CASTQDRVPTEAFF